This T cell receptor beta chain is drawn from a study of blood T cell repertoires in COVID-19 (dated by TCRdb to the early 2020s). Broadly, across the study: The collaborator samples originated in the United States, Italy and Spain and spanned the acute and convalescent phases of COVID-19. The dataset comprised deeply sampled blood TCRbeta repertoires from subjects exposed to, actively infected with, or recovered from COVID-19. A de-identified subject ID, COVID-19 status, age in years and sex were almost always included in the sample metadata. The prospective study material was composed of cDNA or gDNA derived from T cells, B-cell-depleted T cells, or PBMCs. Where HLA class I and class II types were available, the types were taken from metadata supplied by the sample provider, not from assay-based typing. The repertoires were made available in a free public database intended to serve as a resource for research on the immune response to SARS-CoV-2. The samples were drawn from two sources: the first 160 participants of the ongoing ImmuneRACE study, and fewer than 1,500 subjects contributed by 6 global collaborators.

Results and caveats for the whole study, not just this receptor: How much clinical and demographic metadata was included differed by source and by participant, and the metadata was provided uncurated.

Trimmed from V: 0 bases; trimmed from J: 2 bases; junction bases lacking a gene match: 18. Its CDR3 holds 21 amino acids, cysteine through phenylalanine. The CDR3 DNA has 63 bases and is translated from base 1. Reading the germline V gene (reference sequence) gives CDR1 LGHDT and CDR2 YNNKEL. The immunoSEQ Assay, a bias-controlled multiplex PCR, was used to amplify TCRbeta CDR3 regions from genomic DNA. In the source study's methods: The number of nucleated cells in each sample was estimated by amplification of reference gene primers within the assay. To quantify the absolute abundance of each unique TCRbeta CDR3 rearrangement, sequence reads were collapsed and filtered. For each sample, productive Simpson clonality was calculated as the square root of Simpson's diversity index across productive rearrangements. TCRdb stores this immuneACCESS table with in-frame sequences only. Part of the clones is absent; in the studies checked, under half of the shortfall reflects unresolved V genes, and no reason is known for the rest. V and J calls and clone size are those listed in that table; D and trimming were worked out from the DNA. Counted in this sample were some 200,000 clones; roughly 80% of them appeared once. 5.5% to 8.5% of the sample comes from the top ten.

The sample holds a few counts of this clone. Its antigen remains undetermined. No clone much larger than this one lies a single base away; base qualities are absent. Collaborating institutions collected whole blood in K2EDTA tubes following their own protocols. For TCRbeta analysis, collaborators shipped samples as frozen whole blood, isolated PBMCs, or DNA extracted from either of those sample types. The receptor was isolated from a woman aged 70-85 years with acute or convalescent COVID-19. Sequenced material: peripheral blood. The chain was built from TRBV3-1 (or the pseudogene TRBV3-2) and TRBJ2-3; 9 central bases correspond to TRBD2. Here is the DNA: TGTGCCAGCAGCCAAGATTTCTGGCGGGGGGGCACGACTAGACCCACAGATACGCAGTATTTT. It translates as CASSQDFWRGGTTRPTDTQYF.